These T cell receptor beta chains were read from a single sample in a study of shared clonotypes between healthy human individuals. Generated by immunoSEQ multiplex PCR, the TCRdb table keeps only in-frame clones and is missing some. The sample has 2.3 million or so clones; roughly 93% are singletons. Sequencing input: naive CD4+ T cells from PBMCs. The receptor source for this set is a young man in good health. Some clones in this sample may be carry-over from other donors' samples. The CDR3 runs from the conserved cysteine through the conserved F or W.

>15|TRBV30|TRBJ2-5
CAWSVELALPETQYF
>18|TRBV4-3|TRBJ2-7
CASSQGPYGSGSSYEQYF
>14|TRBV5-1|TRBJ2-5
CASSLTAPQETQYF
>18|TRBV7-8|TRBJ2-6
CASLKLGQPDSGANVLTF
>16|TRBV9|TRBJ2-1
CASSASELAWPYEQFF
>15|TRBV5-1|TRBJ1-2
CASSLAHTMAYGYTF
>15|TRBV18|TRBJ1-4
CASSPASLRNEKLFF
>18|TRBV18|TRBJ1-5
CASSPRGRGYYSNQPQHF
>14|TRBV28|TRBJ2-2
CASSSPGGAGELFF
>16|TRBV5-1|TRBJ2-3
CASSSLLAGGPDTQYF
>12|TRBV28|TRBJ2-7
CASSLPADKQYF
>16|TRBV9|TRBJ1-3
CASSVAAGHSGNTIYF
>15|TRBV27|TRBJ2-2
CASRGRAWSTGELFF
>14|TRBV5-1|TRBJ2-3
CASSLGRNGDTQYF
>13|TRBV6-1|TRBJ2-3
CASSPSPTDTQYF
>15|TRBV11-2|TRBJ1-3
CASSLQGYSGNTIYF
>15|TRBV11-2|TRBJ2-1
CASSLRQGARNEQFF
>16|TRBV9|TRBJ2-3
CASSARGQGAGDTQYF
>15|TRBV5-1|TRBJ1-2
CASSGGTGGSNGYTF
>13|TRBV7-9|TRBJ2-3
CASIHRVADTQYF
>15|TRBV7-2|TRBJ2-5
CASSTGLAGTETQYF
>11|TRBV29-1|TRBJ2-7
CSGGREDEQYF
>14|TRBV14|TRBJ2-7
CASSRKVNSYEQYF
>13|TRBV11-2|TRBJ2-6
CASSLTDRGYRTF
>13|TRBV11-3|TRBJ2-5
CASSPRGQETQYF
>17|TRBV28|TRBJ2-1
CASPSLQREGYYNEQFF
>14|TRBV5-1|TRBJ1-2
CASSTGQGLPGYTF
>13|TRBV7-2|TRBJ2-5
CASSFTGEETQYF
>12|TRBV9|TRBJ2-7
CASSVSDGEQYF
>16|TRBV19|TRBJ2-2
CASSTGLAGVGGELFF
>15|TRBV19|TRBJ1-4
CASTDRASANEKLFF